Listed below are T cell receptor beta chains from one sample, sequenced in a study of technical replicates of blood from several donors. Only in-frame clones appear in the TCRdb table, and some are missing; sequencing was by immunoSEQ multiplex PCR. Here the sample spans tens of thousands of clones, about 81% being singletons. The sample was PBMCs. These receptors were collected from a human donor in good health. Some clones in this sample may be carry-over from other donors' samples. Both conserved end residues are part of each CDR3. The D gene is left open where the match is weak. Size values are once, few and many counts, or a class for expanded clones, and some rows have none.

j_gene: TRBJ2-5; d_gene: .; abundance: .; v_gene: TRBV6-6; CDR3aa: CASSSSSAGYQETQYF
j_gene: TRBJ2-7; d_gene: TRBD2; abundance: .; v_gene: TRBV10-1; CDR3aa: CASSEGLGNPYEQYF
j_gene: TRBJ2-7; d_gene: .; abundance: .; v_gene: TRBV4-3; CDR3aa: CASSQQGNAYEQYF
j_gene: TRBJ2-7; d_gene: .; abundance: .; v_gene: TRBV5-1; CDR3aa: CASSLVAGSYEQYF
j_gene: TRBJ2-7; d_gene: .; abundance: once; v_gene: TRBV1; CDR3aa: CTSSQEKTSGNFYEQYF
j_gene: TRBJ2-3; d_gene: .; abundance: .; v_gene: TRBV7-6; CDR3aa: CASSPLESTDTQYF
j_gene: TRBJ2-3; d_gene: .; abundance: few; v_gene: TRBV9; CDR3aa: CASSPSPTDTQYF
j_gene: TRBJ1-2; d_gene: .; abundance: .; v_gene: TRBV2; CDR3aa: CASSGEWLIRGYTF
j_gene: TRBJ2-7; d_gene: .; abundance: .; v_gene: TRBV19; CDR3aa: CASSTQGNSYEQYF
j_gene: TRBJ2-7; d_gene: .; abundance: few; v_gene: TRBV7-2; CDR3aa: CASSSFHGGAYEQYF
j_gene: TRBJ1-2; d_gene: .; abundance: .; v_gene: TRBV18; CDR3aa: CASSPREEGGYTF
j_gene: TRBJ2-6; d_gene: .; abundance: .; v_gene: TRBV2; CDR3aa: CASSPLDSTSTVLTF
j_gene: TRBJ2-1; d_gene: .; abundance: .; v_gene: TRBV30; CDR3aa: CAWRPYRNEQFF
j_gene: TRBJ1-4; d_gene: TRBD1; abundance: .; v_gene: TRBV6-1; CDR3aa: CASSPAGTANEKLFF
j_gene: TRBJ2-2; d_gene: .; abundance: .; v_gene: TRBV27; CDR3aa: CASGDAGELFF
j_gene: TRBJ1-5; d_gene: .; abundance: few; v_gene: TRBV6-5; CDR3aa: CASSYSKGRGQPQHF
j_gene: TRBJ2-7; d_gene: .; abundance: .; v_gene: TRBV6-5; CDR3aa: CASSTEYEQYF
j_gene: TRBJ1-4; d_gene: .; abundance: .; v_gene: TRBV7-6; CDR3aa: CASSSYRENVNEKLFF
j_gene: TRBJ2-1; d_gene: .; abundance: .; v_gene: TRBV9; CDR3aa: CASSVRLVSNEQFF
j_gene: TRBJ1-1; d_gene: .; abundance: few; v_gene: TRBV7-8; CDR3aa: CASSLVTGRRGSTEAFF
j_gene: TRBJ2-7; d_gene: .; abundance: .; v_gene: TRBV5-1; CDR3aa: CASRDQGPGEQYF
j_gene: TRBJ1-1; d_gene: TRBD1; abundance: .; v_gene: TRBV19; CDR3aa: CASSFTPGQGYFGMNTEAFF
j_gene: TRBJ1-1; d_gene: .; abundance: .; v_gene: TRBV5-1; CDR3aa: CASSFTGAPGEAFF
j_gene: TRBJ1-5; d_gene: .; abundance: .; v_gene: TRBV30; CDR3aa: CAWRTQVRGHQPQHF
j_gene: TRBJ2-7; d_gene: TRBD1; abundance: .; v_gene: TRBV5-6; CDR3aa: CASSSYRGAHEQYF
j_gene: TRBJ1-5; d_gene: .; abundance: .; v_gene: TRBV4-3; CDR3aa: CASSQEWGVARSNQPQHF
j_gene: TRBJ1-1; d_gene: .; abundance: .; v_gene: TRBV2; CDR3aa: CASTLLGAETEAFF
j_gene: TRBJ1-4; d_gene: TRBD1; abundance: .; v_gene: TRBV7-2; CDR3aa: CASSLTGPDEKLFF
j_gene: TRBJ2-5; d_gene: .; abundance: many; v_gene: TRBV4-3; CDR3aa: CASSQDGEGRETQYF
j_gene: TRBJ1-5; d_gene: .; abundance: .; v_gene: TRBV6-5; CDR3aa: CASSRNRAQQPQHF
j_gene: TRBJ1-1; d_gene: .; abundance: few; v_gene: TRBV2; CDR3aa: CASNTGKAEAFF
j_gene: TRBJ1-6; d_gene: .; abundance: .; v_gene: TRBV30; CDR3aa: CAWSVGLSGDYNSPLHF
j_gene: TRBJ1-1; d_gene: TRBD1; abundance: .; v_gene: TRBV7-9; CDR3aa: CASRDRALNTEAFF